In its sample, the clone carrying this T cell receptor (beta chain) was seen many times. The study enrolled patients aged 18 to 65 with newly diagnosed hyperthyroidism of under 2 months' duration. Each 10 ml fresh peripheral blood draw supplied the PBMCs. The data stem from a study of T cells in Graves' hyperthyroidism and ophthalmopathy. RNA transcripts provided the source from which TCR beta CDR3 regions were amplified. A set of HTBI primers served as the primers for a first-round RT-PCR of the TCR CDR3. TCRdb re-called the multiplex PCR reads through MiXCR, storing one row per CDR3 protein. The sample yields around 690,000 distinct CDR3 sequences, roughly a sixth seen once. The trim removed 1 base at V and 7 bases at J, leaving 13 bases unmatched. CDR3 length: 17 residues.

The chain links TRBV12-3 or TRBV12-4 to TRBJ2-1; 7 bases agree with TRBD1. The source is a man aged 50 to 60 with Graves' hyperthyroidism. The source material was blood. The CDR3 nucleotides read TGTGCCAGCAGTTTAGAAGGGGCAGGGGGATCTCGGAATGAGCAGTTCTTC. Protein product: CASSLEGAGGSRNEQFF.